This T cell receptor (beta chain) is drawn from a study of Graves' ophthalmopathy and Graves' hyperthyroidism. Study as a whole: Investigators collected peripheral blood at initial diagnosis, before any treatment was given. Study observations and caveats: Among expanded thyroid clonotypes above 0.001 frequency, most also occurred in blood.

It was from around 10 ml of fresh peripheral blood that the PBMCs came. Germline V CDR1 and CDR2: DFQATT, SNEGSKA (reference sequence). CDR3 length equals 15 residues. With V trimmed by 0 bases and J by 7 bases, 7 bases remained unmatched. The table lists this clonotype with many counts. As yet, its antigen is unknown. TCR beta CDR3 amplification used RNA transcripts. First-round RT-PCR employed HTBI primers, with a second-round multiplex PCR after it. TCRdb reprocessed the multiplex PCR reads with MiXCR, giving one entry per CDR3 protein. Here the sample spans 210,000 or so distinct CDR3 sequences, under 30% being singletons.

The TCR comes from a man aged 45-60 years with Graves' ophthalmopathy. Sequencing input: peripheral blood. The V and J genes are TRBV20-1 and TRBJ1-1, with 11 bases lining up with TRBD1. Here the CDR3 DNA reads TGCAGTGCTAGAGATCTAGGACAGGGGGCCGGTGAAGCTTTCTTT. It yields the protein CSARDLGQGAGEAFF.